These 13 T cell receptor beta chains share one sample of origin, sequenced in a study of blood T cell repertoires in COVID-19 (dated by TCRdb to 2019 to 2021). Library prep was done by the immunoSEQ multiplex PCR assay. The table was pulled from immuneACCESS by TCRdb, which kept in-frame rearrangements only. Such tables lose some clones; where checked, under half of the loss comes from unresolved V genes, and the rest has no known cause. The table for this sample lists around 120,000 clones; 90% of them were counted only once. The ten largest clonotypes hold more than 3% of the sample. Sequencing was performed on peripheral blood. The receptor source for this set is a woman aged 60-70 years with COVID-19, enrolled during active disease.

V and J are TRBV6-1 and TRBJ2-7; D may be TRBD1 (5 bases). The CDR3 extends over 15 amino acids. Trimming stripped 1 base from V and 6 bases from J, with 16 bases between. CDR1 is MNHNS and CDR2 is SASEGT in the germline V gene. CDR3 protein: CASSEDRGRKGEQYF. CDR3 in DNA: TGTGCCAGCAGTGAAGATAGGGGTCGAAAGGGCGAGCAGTACTTC.

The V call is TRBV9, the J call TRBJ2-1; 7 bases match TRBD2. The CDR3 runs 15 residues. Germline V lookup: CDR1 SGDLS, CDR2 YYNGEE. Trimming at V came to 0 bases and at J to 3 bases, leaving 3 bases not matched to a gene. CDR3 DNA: TGTGCCAGCAGCGTAGGCGCTAGCGGCTACAATGAGCAGTTCTTC. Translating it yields CASSVGASGYNEQFF.

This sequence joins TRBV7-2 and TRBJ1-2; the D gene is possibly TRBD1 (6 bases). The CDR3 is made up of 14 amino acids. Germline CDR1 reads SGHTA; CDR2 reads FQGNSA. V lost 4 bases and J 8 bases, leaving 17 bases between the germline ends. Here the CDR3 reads CASSSPSGVWGYTF. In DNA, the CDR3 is TGTGCCAGCAGCTCCCCCTCAGGGGTGTGGGGCTACACCTTC.

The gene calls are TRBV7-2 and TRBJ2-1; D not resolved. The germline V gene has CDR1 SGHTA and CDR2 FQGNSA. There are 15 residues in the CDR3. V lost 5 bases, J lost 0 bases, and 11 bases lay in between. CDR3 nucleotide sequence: TGTGCCAGCAGCCTCGGGTCTAGCTCCTACAATGAGCAGTTCTTC. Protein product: CASSLGSSSYNEQFF.

The CDR3 reads CAISDGWDSGADTQYF. CDR3 in DNA: TGTGCCATCAGTGACGGGTGGGACTCGGGTGCAGATACGCAGTATTTT. This rearrangement joins TRBV10-3 to TRBJ2-3; weak D call: TRBD2 (6 bases). Germline V lookup: CDR1 ENHRY, CDR2 SYGVKD. With 3 bases removed from V and 4 bases from J, the gap between germline ends came to 17 bases. CDR3 size: 16 residues.

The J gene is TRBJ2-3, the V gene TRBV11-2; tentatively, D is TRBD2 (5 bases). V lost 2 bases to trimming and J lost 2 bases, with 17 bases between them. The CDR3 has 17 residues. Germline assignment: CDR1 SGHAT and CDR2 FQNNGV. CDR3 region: CASSLIGSELITDTQYF. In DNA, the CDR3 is TGTGCCAGCAGCTTAATTGGTAGCGAACTAATCACAGATACGCAGTATTTT.

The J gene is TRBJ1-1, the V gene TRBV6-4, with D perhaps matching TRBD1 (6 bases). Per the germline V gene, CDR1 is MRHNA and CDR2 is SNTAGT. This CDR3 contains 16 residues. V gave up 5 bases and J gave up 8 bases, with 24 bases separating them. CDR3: CASSPLGRSRGAEAFF. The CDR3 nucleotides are TGTGCCAGCAGTCCACTTGGGCGATCTCGGGGGGCCGAAGCTTTCTTT.

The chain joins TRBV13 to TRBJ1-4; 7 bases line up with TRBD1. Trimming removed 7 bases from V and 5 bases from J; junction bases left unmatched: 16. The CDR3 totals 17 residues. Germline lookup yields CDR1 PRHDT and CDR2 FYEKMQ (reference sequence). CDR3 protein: CASIHRKRTGQNEKLFF. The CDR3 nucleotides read TGTGCCAGCATTCACCGCAAACGGACAGGTCAAAATGAAAAACTGTTTTTT.

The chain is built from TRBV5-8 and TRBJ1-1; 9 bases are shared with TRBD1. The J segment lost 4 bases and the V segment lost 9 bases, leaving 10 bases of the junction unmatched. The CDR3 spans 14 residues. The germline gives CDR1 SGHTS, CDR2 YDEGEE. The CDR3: CATNTGGVSTEAFF. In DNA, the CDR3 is TGTGCCACCAACACAGGGGGCGTTAGCACTGAAGCTTTCTTT.

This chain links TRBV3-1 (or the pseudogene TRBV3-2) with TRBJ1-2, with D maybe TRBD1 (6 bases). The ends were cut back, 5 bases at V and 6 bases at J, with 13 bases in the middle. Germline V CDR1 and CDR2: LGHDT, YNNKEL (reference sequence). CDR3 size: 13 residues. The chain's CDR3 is CASSRGGPDGYTF. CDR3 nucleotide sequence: TGTGCCAGCAGCAGGGGGGGGCCAGATGGCTACACCTTC.

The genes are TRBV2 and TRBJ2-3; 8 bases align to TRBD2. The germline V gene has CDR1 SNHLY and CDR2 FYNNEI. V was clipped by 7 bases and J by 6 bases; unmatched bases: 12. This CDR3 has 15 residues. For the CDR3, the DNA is TGTGCCAGCACCAAAACCCGGGGGGGCTCGGATACGCAGTATTTT. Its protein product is CASTKTRGGSDTQYF.

As DNA, the CDR3 is TGTGCCAGCAGTTACCAACGTACAGGGGATTACGAGCAGTACTTC. This codes for CASSYQRTGDYEQYF. This chain uses TRBV6-2 or TRBV6-3 with TRBJ2-7, with 7 bases matching TRBD1. Germline CDR1 and CDR2: MNHEY and SVGEGT. V shed 2 bases and J 4 bases; nucleotides not matched to a gene: 8. The CDR3 is 15 amino acids.

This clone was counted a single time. The CDR3 loop reads CASSHRGFGRGELFF. The CDR3 nucleotides are TGCGCCAGCAGCCATCGGGGGTTTGGACGCGGGGAGCTGTTTTTT. The V gene is TRBV4-3, the J gene TRBJ2-2, with TRBD2 as a possible D gene (6 bases). This CDR3 spans 15 amino acids. V was shortened by 3 bases and J by 7 bases, with 15 bases between the two germline ends. Germline-derived CDR1 and CDR2 are LGHNA and YSLEER.